This TCR beta chain was captured in a study of T-cell memory formation after mild COVID-19. The CDR3 extends over 18 amino acids. Germline V gives CDR1 GTSNPN, CDR2 SVGIG (reference sequence). Trimming removed 3 bases from V and 5 bases from J; junction bases left unmatched: 17. This clonotype was picked up one time. It was 5'RACE with constant-segment primers that produced the TCR alpha and TCR beta cDNA libraries, which carried sample barcodes and UMIs. TCRdb reanalysed the 5' RACE reads using MiXCR and keeps one entry per CDR3 protein. The data show 430,000 or so distinct CDR3 sequences, with about 23% seen just once and about an eighth held by the top ten.

This clonotype was obtained from an adult woman who had mild COVID-19 (a few samples of this study predate the infection). Cell type and time point are not known. What was sequenced was PBMCs or a T cell subset sorted from them (not recorded which). This chain links TRBV30 with TRBJ1-2; 11 nucleotides align to TRBD1. The CDR3, as DNA: TGTGCCTGGAGCTCCTTGGGAGTCTGGACAGGGGGCCGGTATGGCTACACCTTC. Translating it yields CAWSSLGVWTGGRYGYTF.